These T cell receptor beta chains were read from a single sample in a study of human T cells and chemical hapten exposure. TCRdb reanalysed the RACE reads using MiXCR and keeps one entry per CDR3 protein. The data hold around 76,000 distinct CDR3 sequences, with about an eighth observed a single time. The source was whole blood, collected in connection with sensitization to the hapten diphenylcyclopropenone (DPC). The receptors derive from a woman aged 55-70 years with alopecia areata. Some clones in this sample may be carry-over from other donors' samples. Each CDR3 is given with its conserved first and last residue. Each record gives: J gene, clone size, V gene, D gene, CDR3 protein, CDR3 DNA. A D gene is named only where the DNA matches it firmly. Size is omitted from some rows. Given values are once, few, many or a class for expanded clones.

TRBJ2-7,.,TRBV2,TRBD2,CASRGGLAGLSYEQYF,TGTGCCAGCAGGGGAGGACTAGCGGGGTTGTCCTACGAGCAGTACTTC
TRBJ2-2,few,TRBV29-1,TRBD2,CSVEDYLAGNTGELFF,TGCAGCGTTGAAGATTACCTAGCGGGCAACACCGGGGAGCTGTTTTTT
TRBJ1-5,few,TRBV4-1,.,CASSQEMGQPQHF,TGCGCCAGCAGCCAAGAGATGGGACAGCCCCAGCATTTT
TRBJ2-2,many,TRBV19,.,CASSRGGGNTGELFF,TGTGCCAGTAGTAGAGGGGGAGGGAACACCGGGGAGCTGTTTTTT
TRBJ2-3,.,TRBV11-2,.,CASSLAVPDTQYF,TGTGCCAGCAGCTTGGCCGTCCCAGATACGCAGTATTTT
TRBJ2-1,.,TRBV7-2,.,CASSSTGQNYNEQFF,TGTGCCAGCAGCTCGACTGGCCAGAATTACAATGAGCAGTTCTTC
TRBJ1-4,few,TRBV3-1,.,CASSLAGAIGEKLFF,TGTGCCAGCAGCCTGGCGGGGGCGATCGGTGAAAAACTGTTTTTT
TRBJ2-2,many,TRBV24-1,.,CATSVGGGTGELFF,TGTGCCACCAGTGTCGGTGGTGGAACCGGGGAGCTGTTTTTT
TRBJ2-5,few,TRBV29-1,.,CSVVRAGQETQYF,TGCAGCGTTGTGAGGGCAGGGCAAGAGACCCAGTACTTC
TRBJ2-7,many,TRBV3-1,.,CASSQDSGRPSEQYF,TGTGCCAGCAGCCAAGATAGTGGCAGGCCTTCGGAGCAGTACTTC
TRBJ1-2,.,TRBV7-9,TRBD1,CASSLGDRGHGYTF,TGTGCCAGCAGCTTAGGAGACAGGGGTCATGGCTACACCTTC
TRBJ2-1,few,TRBV5-1,.,CASSLVPGGNNEQFF,TGCGCCAGCAGCTTGGTCCCAGGGGGGAACAATGAGCAGTTCTTC
TRBJ2-7,.,TRBV18,.,CASSSYLSSYEQYF,TGTGCCAGCTCATCCTATCTCAGCTCCTACGAGCAGTACTTC
TRBJ1-2,many,TRBV24-1,.,CATSAVEGYHGYTF,TGTGCCACCAGTGCCGTCGAGGGGTATCATGGCTACACCTTC
TRBJ2-7,many,TRBV3-1,.,CASSQDEGSYEQYF,TGTGCCAGCAGCCAAGACGAGGGATCCTACGAGCAGTACTTC
TRBJ2-6,many,TRBV29-1,.,CSVGSGANVLTF,TGCAGCGTTGGCTCTGGGGCCAACGTCCTGACTTTC
TRBJ2-7,many,TRBV4-1,.,CASSQVGERDEQYF,TGCGCCAGCAGCCAAGTAGGGGAGAGGGACGAGCAGTACTTC
TRBJ1-5,many,TRBV3-1,.,CASSLTVNSNQPQHF,TGTGCCAGCAGCCTCACAGTGAATAGCAATCAGCCCCAGCATTTT